These 26 T cell receptor beta chains originate from one sample sequenced in a study of CD8 T cells in Susac syndrome. The RNA, about 0.45 to 1 ug, was put through reverse transcription using random hexamers. One entry per CDR3 protein, called by TCRdb with MiXCR from the immunoSEQ multiplex PCR reads. The sample yields fewer than 140,000 distinct CDR3 sequences, 94% seen once. Sequencing was done on a sample of CD8+ T cells from PBMCs. The source of these receptors is a human donor with Susac syndrome.

This sequence joins TRBV2 and TRBJ1-1; unclear D gene. This CDR3 is built from 11 residues. V dropped 9 bases and J dropped 4 bases, with 9 bases sitting between them. The V gene's germline CDR1 is SNHLY and CDR2 FYNNEI. Here the CDR3 DNA reads TGTGCCAGGGGCGGAGGCACTGAAGCTTTCTTT. Protein sequence: CARGGGTEAFF.

The V call is TRBV7-9, the J call TRBJ1-5; D gene unclear. Germline V gene data show CDR1 as SEHNR and CDR2 as FQNEAQ (reference sequence). There are 13 residues in the CDR3. Trimming shortened V by 3 bases and J by 3 bases, and 6 bases separated the two germline ends. CDR3 in amino acids: CASSLNTNQPQHF. The CDR3 coding sequence is TGTGCCAGCAGCTTGAACACCAATCAGCCCCAGCATTTT.

J is TRBJ2-5 and V is TRBV29-1; D perhaps matches TRBD2 (6 bases). This CDR3 has 15 residues. Germline loops: CDR1 SQVTM, CDR2 ANQGSEA. V was shortened by 0 bases and J by 2 bases, with 13 bases between the two germline ends. The CDR3 here is CSVEDSRGAQETQYF. The DNA for the CDR3 is TGCAGCGTTGAAGATTCGCGGGGAGCTCAAGAGACCCAGTACTTC.

This chain uses TRBV7-9 with TRBJ2-7; D unresolved. V was cut by 0 bases and J by 5 bases, with 5 bases left in between. Germline values: CDR1 SEHNR, CDR2 FQNEAQ (reference sequence). The CDR3 is made up of 12 amino acids. The CDR3 coding sequence is TGTGCCAGCAGCTTAGCAGTCCACGAGCAGTACTTC. Translating gives CASSLAVHEQYF.

The J gene is TRBJ2-3, the V gene TRBV9; TRBD2 aligns across 9 bases. Germline V gives CDR1 SGDLS, CDR2 YYNGEE. The CDR3 runs to 15 residues. V shed 3 bases, J shed 6 bases, and the junction held 8 bases outside the gene matches. In nucleotides, the CDR3 is TGTGCCAGCAGCGGCCTAGCGGGGACCCAGGATACGCAGTATTTT. It codes for CASSGLAGTQDTQYF.

V usage is TRBV7-9 and J usage is TRBJ1-1, with D unresolved. The V end was cut by 5 bases, the J end by 4 bases, with 11 bases between. The CDR3 has 13 residues. CDR1 is SEHNR and CDR2 is FQNEAQ in the germline V gene (reference sequence). The CDR3 protein is CASSPPGSTEAFF. The DNA of the CDR3 is TGTGCCAGCAGCCCACCGGGTAGCACTGAAGCTTTCTTT.

The sample holds one count of this clonotype. The J gene is TRBJ2-7, the V gene TRBV29-1; D is uncertain. The V end was cut by 6 bases, the J end by 6 bases, with 9 bases between. The CDR3 is 10 residues long. CDR1 SQVTM and CDR2 ANQGSEA come from the germline V gene. The CDR3 reads CSVLDGEQYF. The CDR3 nucleotides are TGCAGCGTCCTAGACGGCGAGCAGTACTTC.

The chain couples TRBV7-9 to TRBJ2-7; D unresolved. The CDR3 is made up of 15 amino acids. The V gene's germline CDR1 is SEHNR and CDR2 FQNEAQ (reference sequence). V lost 1 base, J lost 2 bases, and 12 bases lay in between. The CDR3 loop reads CASSLVQDYAYEQYF. The CDR3 DNA sequence: TGTGCCAGCAGCTTAGTGCAGGATTACGCCTACGAGCAGTACTTC.

The rearrangement uses TRBV20-1 and TRBJ2-6; D is perhaps TRBD1 (6 bases). The V and J ends lost 3 bases and 1 base respectively, with 16 bases between them. CDR1 is DFQATT, CDR2 SNEGSKA, per germline (reference sequence). The CDR3 loop spans 17 amino acids. DNA of the CDR3: TGCAGTGCTAGTTACAGGGATTCGACGTCTGGGGCCAACGTCCTGACTTTC. It translates to CSASYRDSTSGANVLTF.

J is TRBJ2-3 and V is TRBV5-4; no firm D call. V lost 4 bases to trimming and J lost 4 bases, with 7 bases between them. The germline V gene has CDR1 SGHNT and CDR2 YYREEE (reference sequence). The CDR3 spans 12 residues. The DNA of the CDR3 is TGTGCCAGCAGCAAGGGTCCAGATACGCAGTATTTT. Translation: CASSKGPDTQYF.

This rearrangement joins TRBV15 to TRBJ2-7; D tentatively reads TRBD1 or TRBD2 (6 bases each). CDR3 length: 12 amino acids. Between the trimmed V and J ends, which lost 8 bases and 6 bases, there was a span of 14 bases. Germline CDR1 and CDR2: LNHNV and YYDKDF (reference sequence). The CDR3 DNA is TGTGCCACCTCCCAACCGGGGGCCGAGCAGTACTTC. Translation: CATSQPGAEQYF.

This chain connects TRBV20-1 to TRBJ1-5; D unresolved. The CDR3 contains 16 residues. V was shortened by 0 bases and J by 2 bases, with 14 bases between the two germline ends. Germline V gene sequence: CDR1 DFQATT, CDR2 SNEGSKA (reference sequence). CDR3 coding DNA: TGCAGTGCTAGAGATAAGGCCCTAGGAGGCAATCAGCCCCAGCATTTT. Its protein product is CSARDKALGGNQPQHF.

The rearrangement links TRBV6-1 to TRBJ2-5; D not resolved. The CDR3 runs 14 residues. Trimming cost V 7 bases and J 2 bases, with 14 bases left between them. CDR1 MNHNS and CDR2 SASEGT come from the germline V gene. CDR3 sequence (DNA): TGTGCCAGCACCGAATGGGTGGGGCAAGAGACCCAGTACTTC. This sequence encodes CASTEWVGQETQYF.

The V and J genes are TRBV20-1 and TRBJ2-7; 8 bases match TRBD2. The germline CDR1 and CDR2 sequences are DFQATT and SNEGSKA (reference sequence). The CDR3 sequence is 15 residues long. J gave up 4 bases and V 1 base, and 9 bases lay outside the gene matches. This chain's CDR3 is CSARGGAGAFYEQYF. In DNA, the CDR3 is TGCAGTGCTAGAGGGGGAGCGGGGGCCTTTTACGAGCAGTACTTC.

CDR3 nucleotides: TGTGCCAGCAGCTCATCGAGTTCGGGACAGGGGGTGTACGAGCAGTACTTC. It specifies CASSSSSSGQGVYEQYF. The chain is built from TRBV7-9 and TRBJ2-7; the match to TRBD1 covers 11 bases. Unmatched junction bases numbered 12, after V lost 4 bases and J lost 4 bases. This CDR3 comprises 17 residues. CDR1 and CDR2 from the germline V gene are SEHNR and FQNEAQ (reference sequence).

The rearrangement joins TRBV4-1 to TRBJ1-5; the match to TRBD1 covers 7 bases. This CDR3 has 15 amino acids. The germline V gene has CDR1 MGHRA and CDR2 YSYEKL. J gave up 5 bases and V 5 bases, and 9 bases lay outside the gene matches. CDR3 in amino acids: CASSGRQGPDQPQHF. The CDR3 DNA reads as TGCGCCAGCAGCGGTCGACAGGGACCGGATCAGCCCCAGCATTTT.

The V and J genes are TRBV6-2 or TRBV6-3 and TRBJ2-5, with 7 bases aligning to TRBD2. Germline CDR1 MNHEY, CDR2 SVGEGT. The CDR3 has 14 amino acids. V was clipped by 9 bases and J by 1 base; unmatched bases: 8. In DNA, the CDR3 is TGTGCCAGTCACGAAGCGGGACTCCAAGAGACCCAGTACTTC. Its translation is CASHEAGLQETQYF.

J is TRBJ1-4 and V is TRBV6-6; no definite D call. This CDR3 has 11 amino acids. CDR1 and CDR2 (germline): MNHNY, SVGAGI (reference sequence). Deletions cut 4 bases from V and 8 bases from J, with 5 bases between. The CDR3: CASSSLEKLFF. The CDR3 coding sequence is TGTGCCAGCAGTTCCCTAGAAAAACTGTTTTTT.

The chain combines TRBV13 with TRBJ1-5; no firm D call. CDR3 length: 16 amino acids. Germline CDR1 reads PRHDT; CDR2 reads FYEKMQ (reference sequence). V lost 2 bases and J lost 0, with 11 bases in between. CDR3 residues: CASSLTQKNSNQPQHF. CDR3 nucleotides: TGTGCCAGCAGCTTAACCCAGAAAAATAGCAATCAGCCCCAGCATTTT.

V usage is TRBV27 and J usage is TRBJ2-5; unclear D gene. The CDR3 is made up of 13 amino acids. The V gene's germline CDR1 is MNHEY and CDR2 SMNVEV (reference sequence). V lost 0 bases, J lost 4 bases, and 6 bases lay in between. The CDR3 DNA reads as TGTGCCAGCAGTTTATCGTCCCGAGAGACCCAGTACTTC. It yields the protein CASSLSSRETQYF.

The chain recombines TRBV4-1 with TRBJ1-1, with D possibly being TRBD1 (5 bases). Germline V lookup: CDR1 MGHRA, CDR2 YSYEKL. V was clipped by 3 bases and J by 1 base, with 12 bases between them. The CDR3 sequence is 15 residues long. CDR3 region: CASSQVPTANTEAFF. DNA of the CDR3: TGCGCCAGCAGCCAGGTCCCGACAGCGAACACTGAAGCTTTCTTT.

The chain couples TRBV27 to TRBJ1-2; possible D gene TRBD1, 6 bases. From germline, CDR1 is MNHEY and CDR2 SMNVEV (reference sequence). This CDR3 region has 13 residues. Trimming took 4 bases from V and 4 from J, leaving 10 bases between them. In nucleotides, the CDR3 is TGTGCCAGCAGTTCGGGACATTTCTATGGCTACACCTTC. This translates into CASSSGHFYGYTF.

The rearrangement joins TRBV5-6 to TRBJ2-7; D remains ambiguous. Germline CDR1 is SGHDT and CDR2 is YYEEEE. The CDR3 contains 14 residues. Trimming took off 0 bases at V and 3 bases at J, with 10 bases between the two ends. DNA for the CDR3: TGTGCCAGCAGCTTGGGCAGGAGTAGCTACGAGCAGTACTTC. It codes for CASSLGRSSYEQYF.

The J gene is TRBJ2-7, the V gene TRBV11-1; a possible D gene is TRBD1 (6 bases). Trimming took off 8 bases at V and 1 base at J, with 9 bases between the two ends. CDR3 length equals 12 residues. Germline V gene lookup returns CDR1 SGHAT and CDR2 FQDESV (reference sequence). The CDR3 here is CASGGQSYEQYF. The CDR3 region has the DNA TGTGCCAGCGGGGGCCAATCCTACGAGCAGTACTTC.

The chain is built from TRBV27 and TRBJ1-4, with D tentatively TRBD1 (5 bases). In germline, CDR1 is MNHEY, CDR2 SMNVEV (reference sequence). The CDR3 is 16 amino acids. Trimming removed 3 bases from V and 3 bases from J, with 14 bases in between. The CDR3 sequence is CASSLRVPGANEKLFF. CDR3 in DNA: TGTGCCAGCAGTTTGCGGGTGCCGGGGGCTAATGAAAAACTGTTTTTT.

The CDR3 region has the DNA TGCAGCGTTGAAACTGGGACAGGATCCTACGAGCAGTACTTC. This encodes CSVETGTGSYEQYF. The chain joins TRBV29-1 to TRBJ2-7; 8 nucleotides line up with TRBD1. This CDR3 comprises 14 residues. With 2 bases clipped from V and 1 base from J, the junction kept 4 bases outside the gene matches. Germline assignment: CDR1 SQVTM and CDR2 ANQGSEA.